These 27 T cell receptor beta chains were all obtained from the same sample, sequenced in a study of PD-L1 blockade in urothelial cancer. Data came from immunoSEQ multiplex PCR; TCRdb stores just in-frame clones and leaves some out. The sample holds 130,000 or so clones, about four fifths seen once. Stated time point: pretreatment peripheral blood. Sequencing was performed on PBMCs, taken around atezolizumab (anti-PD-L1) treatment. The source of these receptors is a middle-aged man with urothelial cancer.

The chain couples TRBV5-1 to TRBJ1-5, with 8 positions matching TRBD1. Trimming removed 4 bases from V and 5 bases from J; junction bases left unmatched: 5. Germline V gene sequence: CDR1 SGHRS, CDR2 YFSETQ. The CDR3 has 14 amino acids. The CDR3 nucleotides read TGCGCCAGCAGCGACGGACAGGGTGATCAGCCCCAGCATTTT. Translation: CASSDGQGDQPQHF. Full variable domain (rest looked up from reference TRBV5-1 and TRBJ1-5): KAGVTQTPRYLIKTRGQQVTLSCSPISGHRSVSWYQQTPGQGLQFLFEYFSETQRNKGNFPGRFSGRQFSNSRSEMNVSTLELGDSALYLCASSDGQGDQPQHFGDGTRLSIL.

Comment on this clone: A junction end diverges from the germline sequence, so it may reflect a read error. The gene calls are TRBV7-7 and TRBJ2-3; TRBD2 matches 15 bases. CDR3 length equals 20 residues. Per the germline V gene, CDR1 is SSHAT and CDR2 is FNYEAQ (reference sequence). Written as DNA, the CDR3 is TGTGCTAGCAGCAAACGGCGGACTAGCGGGAGGGCAGCGATCACAGATACGCAGTATTTT. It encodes CASSKRRTSGRAAITDTQYF.

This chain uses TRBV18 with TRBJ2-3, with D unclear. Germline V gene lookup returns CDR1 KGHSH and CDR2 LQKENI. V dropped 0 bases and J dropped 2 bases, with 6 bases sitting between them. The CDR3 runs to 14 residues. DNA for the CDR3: TGTGCCAGCTCACCACCGACTGTCACAGATACGCAGTATTTT. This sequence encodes CASSPPTVTDTQYF. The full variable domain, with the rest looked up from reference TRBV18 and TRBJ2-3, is NAGVMQNPRHLVRRRGQEARLRCSPMKGHSHVYWYRQLPEEGLKFMVYLQKENIIDESGMPKERFSAEFPKEGPSILRIQQVVRGDSAAYFCASSPPTVTDTQYFGPGTRLTVL.

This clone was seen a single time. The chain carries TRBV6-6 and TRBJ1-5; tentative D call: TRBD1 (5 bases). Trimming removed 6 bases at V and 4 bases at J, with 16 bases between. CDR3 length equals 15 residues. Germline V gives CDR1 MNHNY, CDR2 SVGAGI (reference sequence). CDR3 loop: CASRGGDLGNQPQHF. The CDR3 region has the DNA TGTGCCAGCAGGGGAGGGGATTTGGGGAATCAGCCCCAGCATTTT.

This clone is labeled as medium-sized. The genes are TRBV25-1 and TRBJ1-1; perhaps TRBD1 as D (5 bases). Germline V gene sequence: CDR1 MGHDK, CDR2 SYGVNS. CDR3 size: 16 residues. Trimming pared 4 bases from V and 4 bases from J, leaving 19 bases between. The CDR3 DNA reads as TGTGCCAGCAGTGGAAGAGATCCAGGGTGGAGCACTGAAGCTTTCTTT. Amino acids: CASSGRDPGWSTEAFF.

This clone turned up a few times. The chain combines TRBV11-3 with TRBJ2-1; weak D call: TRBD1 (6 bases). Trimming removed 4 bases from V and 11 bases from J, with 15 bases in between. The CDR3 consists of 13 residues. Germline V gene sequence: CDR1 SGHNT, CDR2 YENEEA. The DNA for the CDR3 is TGTGCCAGCAGCTCAGGGGCCGAGTACAAGCAGTTCTTC. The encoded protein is CASSSGAEYKQFF.

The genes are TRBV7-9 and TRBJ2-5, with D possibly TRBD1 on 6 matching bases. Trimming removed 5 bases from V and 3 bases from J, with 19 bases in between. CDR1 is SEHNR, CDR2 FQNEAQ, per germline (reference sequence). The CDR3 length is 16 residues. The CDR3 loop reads CASSPLIQGSEETQYF. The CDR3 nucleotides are TGTGCCAGCAGCCCCTTGATACAGGGAAGTGAAGAGACCCAGTACTTC.

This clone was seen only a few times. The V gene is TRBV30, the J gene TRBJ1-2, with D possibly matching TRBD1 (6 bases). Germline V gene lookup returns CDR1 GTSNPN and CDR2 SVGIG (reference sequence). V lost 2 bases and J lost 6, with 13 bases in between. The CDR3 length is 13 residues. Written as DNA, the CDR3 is TGTGCCTGGAGTCCAGGCAGGGGAGATGGCTACACCTTC. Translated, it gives CAWSPGRGDGYTF.

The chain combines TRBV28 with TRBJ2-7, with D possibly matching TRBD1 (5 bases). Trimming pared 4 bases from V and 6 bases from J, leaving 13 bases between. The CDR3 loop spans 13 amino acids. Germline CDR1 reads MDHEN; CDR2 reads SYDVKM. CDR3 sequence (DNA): TGTGCCAGCAGTTCCGGGCCACAGGTCGAGCAGTACTTC. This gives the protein CASSSGPQVEQYF. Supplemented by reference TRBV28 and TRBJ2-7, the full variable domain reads DVKVTQSSRYLVKRTGEKVFLECVQDMDHENMFWYRQDPGLGLRLIYFSYDVKMKEKGDIPEGYSVSREKKERFSLILESASTNQTSMYLCASSSGPQVEQYFGPGTRLTVT.

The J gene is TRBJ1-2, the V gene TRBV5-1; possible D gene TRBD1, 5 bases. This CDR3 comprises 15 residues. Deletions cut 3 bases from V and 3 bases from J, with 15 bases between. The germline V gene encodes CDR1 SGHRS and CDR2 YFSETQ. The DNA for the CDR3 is TGCGCCAGCAGCTCCGGGACTGCGGACGACTATGGCTACACCTTC. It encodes CASSSGTADDYGYTF.

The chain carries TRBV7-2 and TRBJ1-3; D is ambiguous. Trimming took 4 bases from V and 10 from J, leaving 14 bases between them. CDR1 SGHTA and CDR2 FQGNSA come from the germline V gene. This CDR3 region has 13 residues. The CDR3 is CASSSSTQETIYF. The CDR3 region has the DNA TGTGCCAGCAGCTCAAGTACTCAAGAGACCATATATTTT.

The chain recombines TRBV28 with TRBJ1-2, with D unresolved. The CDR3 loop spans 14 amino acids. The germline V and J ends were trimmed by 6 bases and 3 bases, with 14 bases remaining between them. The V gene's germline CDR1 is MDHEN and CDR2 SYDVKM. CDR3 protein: CASRGSGKYYGYTF. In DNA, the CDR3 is TGTGCCAGCAGAGGAAGCGGTAAATACTATGGCTACACCTTC.

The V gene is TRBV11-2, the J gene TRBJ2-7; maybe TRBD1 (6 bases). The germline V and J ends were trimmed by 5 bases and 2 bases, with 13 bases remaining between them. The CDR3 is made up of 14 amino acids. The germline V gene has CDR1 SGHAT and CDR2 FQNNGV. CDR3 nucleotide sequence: TGTGCCAGCAGCCCTCGCAGGGGACCCTACGAGCAGTACTTC. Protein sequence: CASSPRRGPYEQYF.

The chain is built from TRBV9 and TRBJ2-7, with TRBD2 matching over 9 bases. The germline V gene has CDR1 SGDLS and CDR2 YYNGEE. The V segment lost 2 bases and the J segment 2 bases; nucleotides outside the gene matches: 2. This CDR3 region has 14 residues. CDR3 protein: CASSVLAGPYEQYF. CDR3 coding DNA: TGTGCCAGCAGCGTCCTAGCGGGGCCCTACGAGCAGTACTTC.

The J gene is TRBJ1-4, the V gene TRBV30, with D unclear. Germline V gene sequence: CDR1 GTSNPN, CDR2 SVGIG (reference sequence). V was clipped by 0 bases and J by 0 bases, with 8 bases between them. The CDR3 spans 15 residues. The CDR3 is CAWSVGVTTNEKLFF. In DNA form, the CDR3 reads TGTGCCTGGAGTGTCGGAGTAACAACTAATGAAAAACTGTTTTTT.

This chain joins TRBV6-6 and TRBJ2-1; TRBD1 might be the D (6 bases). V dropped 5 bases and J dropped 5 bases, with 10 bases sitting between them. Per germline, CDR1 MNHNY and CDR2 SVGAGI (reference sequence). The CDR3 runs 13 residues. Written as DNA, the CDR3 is TGTGCCAGCAGTGTATACAGGGACAATGAGCAGTTCTTC. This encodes CASSVYRDNEQFF.

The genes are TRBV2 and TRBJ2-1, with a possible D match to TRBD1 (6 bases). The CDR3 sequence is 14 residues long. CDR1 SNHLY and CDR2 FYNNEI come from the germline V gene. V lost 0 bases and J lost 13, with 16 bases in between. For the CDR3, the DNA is TGTGCCAGCAGTGAAGCCCTGGTGGGGGCCCGTCAGTTCTTC. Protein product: CASSEALVGARQFF.

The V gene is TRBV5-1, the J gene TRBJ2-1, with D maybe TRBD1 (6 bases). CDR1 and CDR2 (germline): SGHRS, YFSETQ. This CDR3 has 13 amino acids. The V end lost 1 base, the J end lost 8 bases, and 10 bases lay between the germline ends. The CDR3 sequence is CASSLQGLDEQFF. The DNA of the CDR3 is TGCGCCAGCAGCTTGCAGGGGCTAGATGAGCAGTTCTTC.

The CDR3 DNA follows: TGTGCCAGCAGCCCCCGCAGGGAGAACACCGGGGAGCTGTTTTTT. Encoded protein: CASSPRRENTGELFF. The chain recombines TRBV7-6 with TRBJ2-2; possible D gene TRBD1, 5 bases. The CDR3 runs 15 residues. CDR1 SGHVS and CDR2 FNYEAQ come from the germline V gene. The V gene lost 5 bases and the J gene lost 1 base, with 11 bases spanning the gap.

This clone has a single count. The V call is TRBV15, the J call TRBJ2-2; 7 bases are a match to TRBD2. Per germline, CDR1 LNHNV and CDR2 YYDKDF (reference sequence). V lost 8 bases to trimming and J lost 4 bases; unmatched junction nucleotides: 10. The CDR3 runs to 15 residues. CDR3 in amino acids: CATGGAGGGTGELFF. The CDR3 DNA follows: TGTGCCACCGGCGGAGCTGGGGGGGGCACCGGGGAGCTGTTTTTT. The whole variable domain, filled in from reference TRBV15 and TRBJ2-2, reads DAMVIQNPRYQVTQFGKPVTLSCSQTLNHNVMYWYQQKSSQAPKLLFHYYDKDFNNEADTPDNFQSRRPNTSFCFLDIRSPGLGDTAMYLCATGGAGGGTGELFFGEGSRLTVL.

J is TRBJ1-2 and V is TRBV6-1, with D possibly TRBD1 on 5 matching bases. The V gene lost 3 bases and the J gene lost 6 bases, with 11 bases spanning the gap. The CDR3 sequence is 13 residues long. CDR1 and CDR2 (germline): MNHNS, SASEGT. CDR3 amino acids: CASSDRGFDGYTF. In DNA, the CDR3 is TGTGCCAGCAGTGATCGGGGGTTCGATGGCTACACCTTC.

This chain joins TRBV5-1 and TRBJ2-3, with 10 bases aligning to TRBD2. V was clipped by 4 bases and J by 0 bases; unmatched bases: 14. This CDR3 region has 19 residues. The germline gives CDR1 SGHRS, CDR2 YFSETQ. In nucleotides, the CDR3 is TGCGCCAGCAGCAAACCGGGACTAGCGCAAACTACTAGCACAGATACGCAGTATTTT. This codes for CASSKPGLAQTTSTDTQYF.

CDR3 nucleotides: TGTGCCAGCAGTAGGACGGGACAGAGAACCTACGAGCAGTACTTC. Translating it yields CASSRTGQRTYEQYF. V usage is TRBV6-6 and J usage is TRBJ2-7; 7 bases map to TRBD1. This CDR3 is built from 15 residues. In germline, CDR1 is MNHNY, CDR2 SVGAGI (reference sequence). V was pared by 5 bases and J by 2 bases, with 9 bases of the junction left unmatched.

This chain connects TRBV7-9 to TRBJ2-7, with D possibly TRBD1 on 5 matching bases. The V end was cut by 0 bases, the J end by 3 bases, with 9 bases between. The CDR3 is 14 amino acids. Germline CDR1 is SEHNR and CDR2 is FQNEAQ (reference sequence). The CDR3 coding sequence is TGTGCCAGCAGCTTAGCCGGACAATTCTACGAGCAGTACTTC. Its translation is CASSLAGQFYEQYF.

CDR3 bases: TGTGCCAGCAGTGAAGGGTCCGGGACAGGGAATCAGCCCCAGCATTTT. This encodes CASSEGSGTGNQPQHF. The chain is built from TRBV6-1 and TRBJ1-5; 9 bases align to TRBD1. V trimming: 1 base; J trimming: 4 bases; junction bases outside the gene matches: 5. This CDR3 comprises 16 residues. Germline loops: CDR1 MNHNS, CDR2 SASEGT.

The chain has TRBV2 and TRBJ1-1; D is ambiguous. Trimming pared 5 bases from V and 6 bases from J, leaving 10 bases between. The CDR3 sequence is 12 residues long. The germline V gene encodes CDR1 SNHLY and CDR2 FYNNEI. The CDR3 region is CASSRMTSEAFF. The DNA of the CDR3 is TGTGCCAGCAGTAGGATGACTTCTGAAGCTTTCTTT.

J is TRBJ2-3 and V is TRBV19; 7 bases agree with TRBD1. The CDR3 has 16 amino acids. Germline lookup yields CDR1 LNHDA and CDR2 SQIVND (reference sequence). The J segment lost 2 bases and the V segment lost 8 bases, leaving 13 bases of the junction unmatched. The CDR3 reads CASCRTGASHTDTQYF. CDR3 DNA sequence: TGTGCCAGTTGTAGAACAGGGGCATCCCACACAGATACGCAGTATTTT.